This T cell receptor (beta chain) was found in a study of CD8 T cells in Susac syndrome. Study in general: Each patient with Susac syndrome, at the time of blood draw, was therapy-naive, on corticosteroids, or on intravenous immunoglobulin alone.

Random hexamers were used to reverse transcribe an amount of about 0.45 to 1 ug RNA. Across 54 Vbeta and 13 Jbeta, TCR beta CDR3 was amplified with immunoSEQ multiplex PCR. Using its own MiXCR run on the immunoSEQ multiplex PCR reads, TCRdb lists one record per CDR3 protein. The table has 120,000 or so distinct CDR3 sequences, nearly 96% seen once. The V end lost 2 bases, the J end lost 5 bases, and 18 bases lay between the germline ends. The CDR3 sequence is 15 residues long. CDR1 and CDR2 (germline): SQVTM, ANQGSEA. TCR beta sequences were obtained from blood CD8+ and CD4+ T cells. TEMRA cells were FACS-enriched, while CD8+ and CD4+ T cells were negatively isolated.

The source material was CD4+ T cells from PBMCs. The clonotype was recovered from a human donor with Susac syndrome. The rearrangement links TRBV29-1 to TRBJ1-2; TRBD1 might be the D (6 bases). In DNA, the CDR3 is TGCAGCGTTGAATCGGCGCAGGGGCCGGGGTATGGCTACACCTTC. It encodes CSVESAQGPGYGYTF.